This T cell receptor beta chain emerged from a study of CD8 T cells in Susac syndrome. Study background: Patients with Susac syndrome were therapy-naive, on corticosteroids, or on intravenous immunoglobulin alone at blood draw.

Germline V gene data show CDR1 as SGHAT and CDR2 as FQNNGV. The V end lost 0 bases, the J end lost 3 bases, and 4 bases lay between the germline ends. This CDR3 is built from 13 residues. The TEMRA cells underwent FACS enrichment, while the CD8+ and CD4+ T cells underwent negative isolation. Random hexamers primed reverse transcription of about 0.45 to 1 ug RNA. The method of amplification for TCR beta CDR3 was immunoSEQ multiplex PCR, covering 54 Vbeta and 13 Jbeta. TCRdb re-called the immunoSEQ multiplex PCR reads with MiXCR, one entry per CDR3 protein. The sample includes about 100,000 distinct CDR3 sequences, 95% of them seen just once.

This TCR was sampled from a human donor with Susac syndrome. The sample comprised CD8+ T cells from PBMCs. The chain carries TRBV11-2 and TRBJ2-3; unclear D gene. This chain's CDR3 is CASSLDWTDTQYF. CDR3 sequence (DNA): TGTGCCAGCAGCTTAGATTGGACAGATACGCAGTATTTT.